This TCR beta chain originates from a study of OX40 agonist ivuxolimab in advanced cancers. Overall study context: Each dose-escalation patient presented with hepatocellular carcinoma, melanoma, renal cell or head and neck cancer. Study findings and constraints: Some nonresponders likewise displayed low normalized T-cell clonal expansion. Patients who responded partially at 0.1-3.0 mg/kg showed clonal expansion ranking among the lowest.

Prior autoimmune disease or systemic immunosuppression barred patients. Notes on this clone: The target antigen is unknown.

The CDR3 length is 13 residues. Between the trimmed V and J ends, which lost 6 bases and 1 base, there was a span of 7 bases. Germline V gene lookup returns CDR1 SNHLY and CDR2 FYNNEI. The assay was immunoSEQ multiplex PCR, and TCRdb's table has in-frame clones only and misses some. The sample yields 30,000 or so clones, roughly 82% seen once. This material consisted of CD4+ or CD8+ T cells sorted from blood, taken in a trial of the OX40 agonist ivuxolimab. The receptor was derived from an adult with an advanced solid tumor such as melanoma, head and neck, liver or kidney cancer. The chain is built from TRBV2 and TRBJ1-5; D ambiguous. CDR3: CASRPDSNQPQHF. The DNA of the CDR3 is TGTGCCAGCAGGCCGGACAGCAATCAGCCCCAGCATTTT. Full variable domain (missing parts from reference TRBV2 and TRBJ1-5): EPEVTQTPSHQVTQMGQEVILRCVPISNHLYFYWYRQILGQKVEFLVSFYNNEISEKSEIFDDQFSVERPDGSNFTLKIRSTKLEDSAMYFCASRPDSNQPQHFGDGTRLSIL.